This T cell receptor beta chain was sequenced in a study of blood T cell repertoires in COVID-19. Turning to the study itself: The analysed material was cDNA or gDNA that came from T cells, B-cell-depleted T cells, or PBMCs.

Produced via immunoSEQ multiplex PCR; TCRdb's table is partial and in-frame only. The sample holds about 210,000 clones, about 91% seen once. V lost 3 bases and J 1 base, leaving 6 bases between the germline ends. Germline values: CDR1 LNHDA, CDR2 SQIVND (reference sequence). This CDR3 contains 13 residues. The sequenced sample was peripheral blood. This chain uses TRBV19 with TRBJ1-1; no clear D gene. This sequence was found in a man between 18 and 35 years old with active or convalescent COVID-19. CDR3 coding DNA: TGTGCCAGTAGTATGCGTGGGAACACTGAAGCTTTCTTT. Its protein is CASSMRGNTEAFF.